These 30 T cell receptor beta chains originate from one sample sequenced in a study of shared clonotypes between healthy human individuals. TCRdb's copy holds only in-frame clones and misses some; the assay was immunoSEQ multiplex PCR. The table includes 550,000 to 600,000 clones, around 81% detected once. The sample was PBMCs. These receptors were taken from a middle-aged woman in good health. Some clones in this sample may be carry-over from other donors' samples.

The chain uses TRBV2 and TRBJ2-1, with 11 bases that match TRBD2. The length of the CDR3 is 15 residues. Germline CDR1 is SNHLY and CDR2 is FYNNEI. The junction had 9 bases not matched to a gene; V was cut back by 2 bases and J by 12 bases. CDR3 loop: CASSERATSGKGQFF. CDR3 DNA sequence: TGTGCCAGCAGTGAACGTGCGACTAGCGGGAAGGGGCAGTTCTTC.

V is TRBV30 and J is TRBJ1-4; 9 bases map to TRBD1. Germline CDR1 and CDR2: GTSNPN and SVGIG (reference sequence). V lost 2 bases, J lost 6 bases, and 4 bases stayed unmatched. The CDR3 has 14 residues. The CDR3 protein is CAWSRTGVYEKLFF. The DNA for the CDR3 is TGTGCCTGGAGTCGGACAGGGGTGTATGAAAAACTGTTTTTT.

The CDR3 protein is CASSARVGTSATNEQFF. The CDR3 bases are TGTGCCAGTAGCGCTAGGGTGGGGACTAGCGCCACGAATGAGCAGTTCTTC. This rearrangement joins TRBV19 to TRBJ2-1; 10 bases align to TRBD2. CDR1 and CDR2 from the germline V gene are LNHDA and SQIVND (reference sequence). Trimming cost V 6 bases and J 7 bases; bases outside gene matches: 15. This CDR3 spans 17 amino acids.

As for this clone: Germline and junction disagree at one end, which may indicate a read error. The rearrangement links TRBV9 to TRBJ2-1, with unresolved D. The CDR3 is made up of 13 amino acids. CDR1 and CDR2 from the germline V gene are SGDLS and YYNGEE. The CDR3 DNA sequence: TGTGCCGGCAGAGAGGCGGCAGGTAATGAGCAGTTCTTC. Protein sequence: CAGREAAGNEQFF.

The gene calls are TRBV28 and TRBJ2-2; 15 nucleotides match TRBD2. J was trimmed by 6 bases and V by 6 bases; bases with no gene match: 5. The germline V gene encodes CDR1 MDHEN and CDR2 SYDVKM. This CDR3 contains 16 residues. CDR3 in amino acids: CASSGLAGGQPGELFF. The CDR3 DNA sequence: TGTGCCAGCAGCGGACTAGCGGGAGGGCAGCCCGGGGAGCTGTTTTTT.

V and J are TRBV21-1 and TRBJ2-5. TRBV21-1 is designated a pseudogene. The length of the CDR3 is 12 residues. This CDR3 reads CASSKNQETQYF. CDR3 bases: TGTGCCAGCAGCAAGAACCAAGAGACCCAGTACTTC.

V gene TRBV4-1 combines with J gene TRBJ2-5; 8 bases align to TRBD2. The DNA end favors TRBJ2-7, so the J call may be wrong. The CDR3 is 15 amino acids. In germline, CDR1 is MGHRA, CDR2 YSYEKL. CDR3 amino acids: CASSQGAGVVYEQYF. Written as DNA, the CDR3 is TGCGCCAGCAGCCAAGGAGCGGGAGTCGTCTACGAGCAGTACTTC.

This clone was recorded many times. The chain carries TRBV29-1 and TRBJ1-2; D uncertain. The CDR3 sequence is 14 residues long. The germline V gene encodes CDR1 SQVTM and CDR2 ANQGSEA. V lost 4 bases and J lost 2, with 14 bases in between. The DNA of the CDR3 is TGCAGCGTTGCCCTCGGATCCGAGAACTATGGCTACACCTTC. It is translated as CSVALGSENYGYTF.

This chain uses TRBV11-3 with TRBJ2-1; D is possibly TRBD1 (6 bases). Germline V CDR1 and CDR2: SGHNT, YENEEA. There are 14 residues in the CDR3. The V and J ends lost 1 base and 5 bases respectively, with 9 bases between them. The CDR3, as DNA: TGTGCCAGCAGCTTAGGGGGGCCCCACAATGAGCAGTTCTTC. Translated: CASSLGGPHNEQFF.

This clone was observed a handful of times. DNA of the CDR3: TGCAGCGTTGAGCCTAGCGGGGCAGATACGCAGTATTTT. Translating it yields CSVEPSGADTQYF. The J gene is TRBJ2-3, the V gene TRBV29-1, with 9 nucleotides matching TRBD2. Germline V lookup: CDR1 SQVTM, CDR2 ANQGSEA. J was trimmed by 4 bases and V by 3 bases; bases with no gene match: 2. The CDR3 is made up of 13 amino acids.

The V gene is TRBV15, the J gene TRBJ1-3, with D perhaps matching TRBD1 (5 bases). CDR3 length: 16 residues. Germline CDR1 reads LNHNV; CDR2 reads YYDKDF (reference sequence). V dropped 2 bases and J dropped 8 bases, with 19 bases sitting between them. The CDR3 coding sequence is TGTGCCACCAGCAGAAATACCCCAGTCGCGGGGGACACCATATATTTT. This codes for CATSRNTPVAGDTIYF. Full variable domain (outside the CDR3, taken from reference TRBV15 and TRBJ1-3): DAMVIQNPRYQVTQFGKPVTLSCSQTLNHNVMYWYQQKSSQAPKLLFHYYDKDFNNEADTPDNFQSRRPNTSFCFLDIRSPGLGDTAMYLCATSRNTPVAGDTIYFGEGSWLTVV.

The J gene is TRBJ2-7, the V gene TRBV15, with 13 bases matching TRBD2. Germline V gene sequence: CDR1 LNHNV, CDR2 YYDKDF (reference sequence). This CDR3 has 17 amino acids. The trim removed 0 bases at V and 3 bases at J, leaving 5 bases unmatched. The CDR3 reads CATSRDVGTSGDYEQYF. The CDR3 DNA sequence: TGTGCCACCAGCAGAGACGTGGGGACTAGCGGGGACTACGAGCAGTACTTC.

As for this clone: The same CDR3 can be traced to other DNA sequences in this sample. V gene TRBV28 combines with J gene TRBJ2-7; D not resolved. V was pared by 2 bases and J by 1 base, with 6 bases between. The CDR3 runs to 13 residues. CDR1 MDHEN and CDR2 SYDVKM come from the germline V gene. The CDR3 region is CASSLARSYEQYF. CDR3 coding DNA: TGTGCCAGCAGTTTAGCGAGATCCTACGAGCAGTACTTC.

J is TRBJ1-2 and V is TRBV28; possible D gene TRBD1, 6 bases. The germline V and J ends were trimmed by 6 bases and 0 bases, with 14 bases remaining between them. Germline V gene sequence: CDR1 MDHEN, CDR2 SYDVKM. CDR3 length: 15 residues. The CDR3 spells CASSIQGWANYGYTF. CDR3 DNA: TGTGCCAGCAGCATTCAGGGGTGGGCTAACTATGGCTACACCTTC.

This clone was seen just once. V usage is TRBV15 and J usage is TRBJ2-7; D uncertain. Per the germline V gene, CDR1 is LNHNV and CDR2 is YYDKDF (reference sequence). The CDR3 runs to 14 residues. The V end was cut by 0 bases, the J end by 3 bases, with 9 bases between. CDR3 amino acids: CATSRETLNYEQYF. The CDR3 coding sequence is TGTGCCACCAGCAGAGAGACCCTTAACTACGAGCAGTACTTC.

Worth noting for this clone: A clone one base away is much larger, so this may be a read error. At the DNA level, this CDR3 is encoded by other sequences in the same sample as well. The chain recombines TRBV25-1 with TRBJ1-1; a possible D gene is TRBD1 (5 bases). Per germline, CDR1 MGHDK and CDR2 SYGVNS. The CDR3 is 14 residues long. The CDR3: CASSEYVGDTEAFF. CDR3 nucleotides: TGCGCCAGCAGTGAATATGTAGGGGACACTGAAGCTTTCTTT.

The chain carries TRBV6-1 and TRBJ2-1; possibly TRBD2 for D (6 bases). The germline CDR1 and CDR2 sequences are MNHNS and SASEGT. Trimming removed 4 bases at V and 6 bases at J, with 13 bases between. The CDR3 extends over 14 amino acids. CDR3 sequence (DNA): TGTGCCAGCAGTGCGGGGGTCGAGGCCAATGAGCAGTTCTTC. Its protein is CASSAGVEANEQFF.

The chain carries TRBV7-9 and TRBJ2-7; D is uncertain. Germline CDR1 is SEHNR and CDR2 is FQNEAQ (reference sequence). V shed 2 bases and J shed 0 bases, with 17 bases lying between them. The CDR3 is 17 amino acids. CDR3 sequence: CASSLKFSPGSSYEQYF. CDR3 sequence (DNA): TGTGCCAGCAGCTTAAAGTTTAGCCCGGGTAGCTCCTACGAGCAGTACTTC.

The chain recombines TRBV27 with TRBJ2-7; TRBD2 matches at 9 bases. This CDR3 has 16 amino acids. V lost 4 bases, J lost 4 bases, and 11 bases stayed unmatched. CDR1 and CDR2 (germline): MNHEY, SMNVEV (reference sequence). CDR3 bases: TGTGCCAGCAGTTCCCTGGCGGGAGGGTTGCCTTACGAGCAGTACTTC. Amino acid sequence: CASSSLAGGLPYEQYF.

V gene TRBV28 combines with J gene TRBJ1-5; unclear D gene. Germline CDR1 is MDHEN and CDR2 is SYDVKM. V dropped 3 bases and J dropped 1 base, with 10 bases sitting between them. This CDR3 is built from 15 residues. CDR3: CASSFGFASNQPQHF. The CDR3 bases are TGTGCCAGCAGTTTTGGGTTTGCCAGCAATCAGCCCCAGCATTTT.

The chain couples TRBV5-1 to TRBJ2-3; 9 nucleotides agree with TRBD2. The CDR3 is 16 amino acids. Germline V gene data show CDR1 as SGHRS and CDR2 as YFSETQ. The ends lost 3 bases at V and 5 bases at J; junction bases unmatched: 10. CDR3 sequence (DNA): TGCGCCAGCAGCTACACCTTAGCGGGAGTCCGAGATACGCAGTATTTT. It specifies CASSYTLAGVRDTQYF.

The chain couples TRBV10-1 to TRBJ2-7; weak D call: TRBD1 (6 bases). Germline CDR1 and CDR2: WNHNN and SYGVQD (reference sequence). Trimming pared 0 bases from V and 6 bases from J, leaving 12 bases between. There are 14 residues in the CDR3. In nucleotides, the CDR3 is TGCGCCAGCAGTGAGTCGTTTGCAGGGGCCGAGCAGTACTTC. Its translation is CASSESFAGAEQYF.

The rearrangement links TRBV7-2 to TRBJ2-3, with 16 bases that match TRBD2. Germline trimming cut 5 bases from V and 2 bases from J; bases unmatched to any gene: 4. This CDR3 has 17 residues. Germline assignment: CDR1 SGHTA and CDR2 FQGNSA. In DNA, the CDR3 is TGTGCCAGCAGCAAGGGACTAGCGGGAGGGTACACAGATACGCAGTATTTT. This codes for CASSKGLAGGYTDTQYF.

The rearrangement joins TRBV5-4 to TRBJ1-2; 7 bases match TRBD1. CDR1 and CDR2 (germline): SGHNT, YYREEE (reference sequence). V lost 7 bases, J lost 6 bases, and 15 bases stayed unmatched. CDR3 length: 15 residues. CDR3 nucleotide sequence: TGTGCCAGCCTCCCCGGACAGGAACTTTATGATGGCTACACCTTC. Translating gives CASLPGQELYDGYTF.

As to this clone: This may be a read error: a much more frequent sequence differs by one nucleotide. The chain recombines TRBV29-1 with TRBJ2-1; 8 nucleotides align to TRBD2. This CDR3 contains 15 residues. Germline V gene lookup returns CDR1 SQVTM and CDR2 ANQGSEA. CDR3 loop: CSIESGTRVYNEQFF. Written as DNA, the CDR3 is TGCAGCATTGAAAGCGGGACTAGAGTCTACAATGAGCAGTTCTTC.

The chain couples TRBV7-9 to TRBJ2-1; 11 bases are shared with TRBD2. The CDR3 contains 15 residues. V dropped 2 bases and J dropped 6; count of bases not matched to a gene: 3. In germline, CDR1 is SEHNR, CDR2 FQNEAQ (reference sequence). The CDR3 bases are TGTGCCAGCAGCTTATTAGCGGGAGGGCCCAATGAGCAGTTCTTC. It specifies CASSLLAGGPNEQFF.

A note on this clone: Other DNA sequences in the same sample also yield this CDR3. The chain combines TRBV6-6 with TRBJ1-1; D remains ambiguous. The germline CDR1 and CDR2 sequences are MNHNY and SVGAGI (reference sequence). Trimming cost V 2 bases and J 1 base, with 2 bases left between them. CDR3 length: 12 residues. Here the CDR3 DNA reads TGTGCCAGCAGTTACAGGAACACTGAAGCTTTCTTT. This codes for CASSYRNTEAFF.

The gene calls are TRBV5-1 and TRBJ2-1; D may be TRBD2 (6 bases). There are 17 residues in the CDR3. V gave up 4 bases and J gave up 4 bases, with 21 bases separating them. Germline-derived CDR1 and CDR2 are SGHRS and YFSETQ. The CDR3 region has the DNA TGCGCCAGCAGCGCTCCTACCACTAGCCCCATATACAATGAGCAGTTCTTC. Its translation is CASSAPTTSPIYNEQFF.

The V gene is TRBV19, the J gene TRBJ1-5; D remains ambiguous. V was cut by 3 bases and J by 7 bases, with 7 bases left in between. The CDR3 length is 12 residues. The germline gives CDR1 LNHDA, CDR2 SQIVND (reference sequence). This CDR3 is CASSMLGQPQHF. The DNA of the CDR3 is TGTGCCAGTAGTATGCTTGGCCAGCCCCAGCATTTT.

Worth noting for this clone: A clone one base away is much larger, so this may be a read error. V usage is TRBV5-1 and J usage is TRBJ1-1; 9 bases align to TRBD1. The CDR3 contains 15 residues. Germline V gene sequence: CDR1 SGHRS, CDR2 YFSETQ. The ends lost 4 bases at V and 6 bases at J; junction bases unmatched: 10. CDR3: CASSPDRGGLAEAFF. DNA for the CDR3: TGCGCCAGCAGCCCAGACAGGGGGGGACTCGCTGAAGCTTTCTTT.